These T cell receptor beta chains were read from a single sample in a study of spatial heterogeneity in lung cancer. MiXCR was run by TCRdb on the 5' RACE reads, yielding one entry per CDR3 protein. Seen here are 40,000 to 45,000 distinct CDR3 sequences, roughly 7% observed once, and the top ten hold around 42%. The starting material was PBMCs, obtained at surgery. Receptor source: a female donor with early-stage non-small cell lung cancer. Each CDR3 is given without its conserved first and last residue. Each record gives: V gene, J gene, CDR3 protein.

TRBV5-4	TRBJ1-3	ASSTDLGSGNTIY
TRBV24-1	TRBJ1-1	ATSERQSNTEAF
TRBV29-1	TRBJ2-3	SGGQGLTDTQY
TRBV6-5	TRBJ2-7	ASSPTGGKQY
TRBV10-3	TRBJ2-2	AIRPGQGITGELF
TRBV6-5	TRBJ1-2	ASKLMAGNGYT
TRBV7-2	TRBJ2-2	ASSLPVTGELF
TRBV7-9	TRBJ1-2	ASSLKGQGSNYGYT
TRBV19	TRBJ1-5	ASSIESNQPQH
TRBV18	TRBJ1-5	ASSPPGPQGAGQPQH
TRBV5-5	TRBJ2-2	ASRTGTGNTGELF
TRBV5-4	TRBJ2-5	ASSFGQGETQY
TRBV7-2	TRBJ2-3	ASSFTSGASTDTQY
TRBV20-1	TRBJ2-1	SARRRGLYNEQF
TRBV7-2	TRBJ2-5	ASSSNRGLSETQY
TRBV11-2	TRBJ2-7	ASSLSVPSLYEQY
TRBV5-1	TRBJ1-3	ASSSSGFSGNTIY
TRBV19	TRBJ2-1	ASSPPSTVSYNEQF
TRBV12-3/TRBV12-4	TRBJ1-2	ASSFQPNYGYT
TRBV6-5	TRBJ1-1	ASSPLGVEAF
TRBV6-5	TRBJ2-7	ASSQRRGLPYEQY
TRBV11-2	TRBJ2-3	ASETDFSTDTQY
TRBV7-8	TRBJ1-6	ASSLWQGASPLH
TRBV29-1	TRBJ1-2	SVARSMGTNYGYT
TRBV11-3	TRBJ2-2	ASRVRGQLGELF
TRBV18	TRBJ2-7	ASSPSSGGSYEQY
TRBV27	TRBJ2-7	ASTDTGTGDPAAVHEQY
TRBV12-3/TRBV12-4	TRBJ1-6	ASSLDFNSPLH
TRBV29-1	TRBJ2-4	SVESQGNIQY
TRBV12-3/TRBV12-4	TRBJ1-1	ASSQNRGVNTEAF
TRBV7-6	TRBJ1-2	ASSNRGVEGYT
TRBV11-1	TRBJ2-4	ASSSRQLAKNIQY
TRBV7-3	TRBJ2-1	ASSLAGGDGKNEQF
TRBV5-1	TRBJ2-5	ASRRTDAETQY
TRBV5-1	TRBJ2-7	ASSLEQDYEQY
TRBV5-1	TRBJ2-5	ASSLGLAEGGQETQY
TRBV6-5	TRBJ1-1	ASSYSVLTEAF
TRBV7-2	TRBJ2-5	ASSPRSGETQY
TRBV6-5	TRBJ1-6	ANSYRDRLH
TRBV4-3	TRBJ1-5	ASSQAVGTAGSQPQH
TRBV28	TRBJ2-3	ASSFQLRDTQY
TRBV19	TRBJ1-1	ASSIGGGNTEAF
TRBV10-3	TRBJ2-7	AISESTGSHEQY
TRBV27	TRBJ2-3	ASSLVRAGVHGTQY
TRBV29-1	TRBJ1-2	SVEDPRGRDGYT
TRBV2	TRBJ2-3	ASSRGLSTDTQY
TRBV6-5	TRBJ1-5	ASGWGAGQPQH